The table lists the clone carrying this T cell receptor beta chain with many counts. Its target is not known. This sample was included in a study of CD8 T cells in ankylosing spondylitis. Study outcomes and limitations: It was reported that disease-linked clones were significantly enriched in matched ankylosing spondylitis synovial fluid.

Germline values: CDR1 SGHDN, CDR2 FVKESK. V lost 1 base to trimming and J lost 5 bases, with 9 bases between them. The length of the CDR3 is 15 residues. TCRdb used MiXCR to reprocess the 5' RACE reads, holding one entry per CDR3 protein. The data hold roughly 120,000 distinct CDR3 sequences, with about 6.5% observed a single time. This receptor was obtained from a male donor with ankylosing spondylitis or in good health (not recorded which). The chain carries TRBV14 and TRBJ1-6; D perhaps matches TRBD1 (5 bases). Input material: blood, either unsorted or a sorted T cell fraction (not recorded which). The DNA for the CDR3 is TGTGCCAGCAGCCAAGGTCTAGGGGATAATTCACCCCTCCACTTT. Residues: CASSQGLGDNSPLHF.